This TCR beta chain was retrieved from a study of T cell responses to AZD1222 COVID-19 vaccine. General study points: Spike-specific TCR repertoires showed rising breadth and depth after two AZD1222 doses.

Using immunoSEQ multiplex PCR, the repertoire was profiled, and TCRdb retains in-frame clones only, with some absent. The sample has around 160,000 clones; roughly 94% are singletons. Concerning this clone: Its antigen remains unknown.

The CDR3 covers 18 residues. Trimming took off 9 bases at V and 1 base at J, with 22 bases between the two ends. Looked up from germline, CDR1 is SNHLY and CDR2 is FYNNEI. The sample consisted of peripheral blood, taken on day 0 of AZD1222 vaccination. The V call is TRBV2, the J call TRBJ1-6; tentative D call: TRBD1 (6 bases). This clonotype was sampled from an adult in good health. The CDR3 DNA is TGTGCCAGTTTCCGAACCCGGGACACAGGGTCCTATAATTCACCCCTCCACTTT. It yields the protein CASFRTRDTGSYNSPLHF.